This T cell receptor (beta chain) was found in a study of control samples from healthy donors and cancer patients. Trimming stripped 5 bases from V and 9 bases from J, with 17 bases between. The CDR3 has 14 amino acids. Per germline, CDR1 MNHEY and CDR2 SMNVEV (reference sequence). Some clones are missing from TCRdb's copy, which holds only in-frame ones; the method was immunoSEQ multiplex PCR. This table has roughly 120,000 clones, roughly nine tenths appearing once. The TCR comes from a human donor in good health. The donor label of this sample is uncertain. Sequences were obtained from blood. The gene calls are TRBV27 and TRBJ1-5, with D possibly being TRBD1 (5 bases). CDR3 residues: CASSRGTEGGPQHF. The CDR3 nucleotides are TGTGCCAGCAGTCGGGGGACGGAGGGTGGGCCCCAGCATTTT.